Below are 7 T cell receptor beta chains sequenced from a single sample in a study of tumor and adjacent non-tumor tissue in lung cancer. The library came from three nested PCR rounds adapted from ARM-PCR protocols. MiXCR, run by TCRdb on the multiplex PCR reads, gives a single entry per CDR3 protein. The sample includes about 110,000 distinct CDR3 sequences, 62% of them seen just once. This sample's RNA came from whole unsorted tissue. Distant lung tissue was collected more than 3 cm away from the tumor edge. The sequencing input was distant non-tumor lung tissue. Receptors were obtained from a man aged 55-75 years with non-small cell lung cancer.

The V gene is TRBV20-1, the J gene TRBJ2-3; 7 bases agree with TRBD2. Losses at the gene ends were 1 base for V and 3 bases for J; bases not matched to a gene: 4. CDR3 length: 14 amino acids. In germline, CDR1 is DFQATT, CDR2 SNEGSKA (reference sequence). CDR3 DNA: TGCAGTGCTAGAGGGCGGGGGTGGACAGATACGCAGTATTTT. This codes for CSARGRGWTDTQYF.

V and J are TRBV11-3 and TRBJ2-2, with 8 bases lining up with TRBD1. This CDR3 has 15 residues. CDR1 and CDR2 (germline): SGHNT, YENEEA. The J segment lost 14 bases and the V segment lost 5 bases, leaving 16 bases of the junction unmatched. The DNA for the CDR3 is TGTGCCAGCAGCCCAACCGGGACAGGAGACGTGGAACTGTTTTTT. Translated: CASSPTGTGDVELFF.

A note on this clonotype: Its ends do not fully match the called genes, so a read error is possible. The chain recombines TRBV12-3 or TRBV12-4 with TRBJ2-5, with 9 bases identical to TRBD1. The CDR3 is 14 residues long. The CDR3 sequence is CVSTDDRGLETQYF. CDR3 nucleotide sequence: TGTGTCAGCACTGACGACAGGGGGTTAGAGACCCAGTACTTC.

This clonotype showed up many times. The chain uses TRBV20-1 and TRBJ2-1, with TRBD1 matching 7 bases. V gave up 0 bases and J gave up 6 bases; unmatched junction bases: 8. Germline V lookup: CDR1 DFQATT, CDR2 SNEGSKA (reference sequence). The CDR3 is 15 residues long. CDR3 nucleotide sequence: TGCAGTGCTAGAGATTGGGGCGACAGGGTCAATGAGCAGTTCTTC. Its protein is CSARDWGDRVNEQFF.

As concerns this clonotype: A much larger clone differs from this one at a single base, so this may be a read error. The CDR3 end shows no conserved phenylalanine or tryptophan, and so a read error is likely. The DNA is omitted, as the CDR3 cannot be located on it reliably, and the CDR3 follows TCRdb's listing. The chain combines TRBV6-6 with TRBJ1-5; TRBD1 is taken as the D call from the table, unchecked against the DNA. 11 amino acids form the CDR3, both terminal residues included. Germline V gives CDR1 MNHNY, CDR2 SVGAGI (reference sequence). CDR3 region: CASSPGAGSHL.

With regard to this clonotype: One junction end disagrees with the germline gene, perhaps due to a read error. The rearrangement joins TRBV6-1 to TRBJ1-5, with 9 nucleotides matching TRBD1. The germline V gene encodes CDR1 MNHNS and CDR2 SASEGT. The CDR3 loop spans 18 amino acids. The CDR3 coding sequence is TGTTCCAGCAGTTCCCAACACCCCCGGGACAGGGTTAGTCAGCCCCAGCATTTT. Translation gives CSSSSQHPRDRVSQPQHF.

Of note for this clonotype: The CDR3 does not close with the conserved phenylalanine or tryptophan, likely indicating a read error. The chain uses TRBV4-2 and TRBJ1-5; 7 nucleotides line up with TRBD1. The CDR3 runs 15 residues. CDR1 and CDR2 (germline): LGHNA, YNFKEQ. CDR3: CASSQNRGFNRPQHY. CDR3 DNA sequence: TGTGCCAGCAGCCAAAACAGGGGTTTCAATCGGCCCCAGCATTAT.